The 22 T cell receptor beta chains reported below all come from one sample, sequenced in a study of CDR3 diversity in severe acne. TCRdb re-called the PCR reads through MiXCR, storing one row per CDR3 protein. The table records approximately 77,000 distinct CDR3 sequences, approximately 54% of them present only once. The sequencing sample was made of blood. The origin of the receptors is a male donor with severe acne vulgaris.

This clonotype was seen ten or more times. This sequence joins TRBV5-5 and TRBJ2-7; the D is unclear. Germline V gives CDR1 SGHKS, CDR2 YYEKEE (reference sequence). This CDR3 region has 14 residues. Trimming cost V 0 bases and J 2 bases, with 9 bases left between them. DNA of the CDR3: TGTGCCAGCAGCTTGGGGCCTCAGACCTACGAGCAGTACGTC. Translated, it gives CASSLGPQTYEQYV.

This clonotype was observed many times. This rearrangement joins TRBV5-6 to TRBJ1-5; the D gene is possibly TRBD1 (6 bases). V lost 3 bases to trimming and J lost 2 bases, with 12 bases between them. CDR3 size: 15 residues. The germline V gene has CDR1 SGHDT and CDR2 YYEEEE. Here the CDR3 reads CASSWGGGGNQPQHF. As DNA, the CDR3 is TGTGCCAGCAGCTGGGGAGGGGGGGGCAATCAGCCCCAGCATTTT.

The V and J genes are TRBV29-1 and TRBJ1-2; 9 nucleotides align to TRBD1. The CDR3 is 15 amino acids. V lost 2 bases and J lost 5; bases outside the gene matches: 9. Germline CDR1 reads SQVTM; CDR2 reads ANQGSEA. CDR3 DNA: TGCAGCGTTGAAACCTCACAGGGGGCTGGGTATGGCTACACCTTC. Translating gives CSVETSQGAGYGYTF.

This clonotype was observed at least ten times. The gene calls are TRBV20-1 and TRBJ2-7; D is perhaps TRBD1 (5 bases). This CDR3 has 11 residues. Germline V lookup: CDR1 DFQATT, CDR2 SNEGSKA (reference sequence). V was shortened by 3 bases and J by 4 bases, with 7 bases between the two germline ends. The DNA for the CDR3 is TGCAGTGCTAGGGACAAATACGAGCAGTACGTC. This codes for CSARDKYEQYV.

Here the CDR3 DNA reads TGTGCCAGCAGGGCTAGCGGGAGAGACGAGCAGTACTTC. Translating gives CASRASGRDEQYF. This chain uses TRBV6-5 with TRBJ2-7; 10 bases line up with TRBD2. V was pared by 6 bases and J by 5 bases, with 4 bases of the junction left unmatched. The CDR3 loop spans 13 amino acids. Germline CDR1 reads MNHEY; CDR2 reads SVGAGI.

The chain joins TRBV6-4 to TRBJ1-1; TRBD1 is a possible D gene (6 bases). V was clipped by 6 bases and J by 4 bases, with 15 bases between them. The CDR3 runs 14 residues. Germline-derived CDR1 and CDR2 are MRHNA and SNTAGT. This CDR3 reads CASSEGESSTEAFF. In DNA form, the CDR3 reads TGTGCCAGCAGCGAGGGGGAAAGTTCCACTGAAGCTTTCTTT.

With regard to this clonotype: At one of its ends the junction is not consistent with the germline gene, which may arise from a read error. The chain recombines TRBV11-2 with TRBJ2-5, with D uncertain. This CDR3 has 13 residues. From germline, CDR1 is SGHAT and CDR2 FQNNGV. Written as DNA, the CDR3 is TGCGCCAGCAGCCAAGATCTTTCGGAGACCCAGTACTTC. It specifies CASSQDLSETQYF.

The chain recombines TRBV4-1 with TRBJ2-4; a weak D match, TRBD2 (5 bases). The CDR3 has 16 residues. V was trimmed by 2 bases and J by 7 bases, leaving 18 bases between them. Germline V gene sequence: CDR1 MGHRA, CDR2 YSYEKL. CDR3 coding DNA: TGCGCCAGCAGCCAATCTATCCTGGGCAGGAGGAACATTCAGTACTTC. Protein sequence: CASSQSILGRRNIQYF.

This clonotype was detected ten times or more. The rearrangement links TRBV6-1 to TRBJ2-1; D is unclear. Germline-derived CDR1 and CDR2 are MNHNS and SASEGT. This CDR3 is built from 14 residues. Trimming took 8 bases from V and 2 from J, leaving 13 bases between them. The CDR3, as DNA: TGTGCCAGCGGAAAAGGCGACACCTACAATGAGCAGTTCTTC. Its protein is CASGKGDTYNEQFF.

This chain links TRBV7-9 with TRBJ1-1; no definite D call. Germline loops: CDR1 SEHNR, CDR2 FQNEAQ (reference sequence). This CDR3 has 13 amino acids. V lost 1 base to trimming and J lost 4 bases, with 7 bases between them. The CDR3 region has the DNA TGTGCCAGCAGCTTAGGGATTGGCACTGAAGCTTTCTTT. It yields the protein CASSLGIGTEAFF.

Worth noting for this clonotype: This may come from a read error, since a much larger clone is one base off. The chain couples TRBV7-8 to TRBJ2-5; D not certain. The V gene lost 2 bases and the J gene lost 0 bases, with 4 bases spanning the gap. Germline values: CDR1 SGHVS, CDR2 FQNEAQ. The CDR3 has 13 amino acids. CDR3 nucleotides: TGTGCCAGCAGCTTACGAGACCAAGAGACCCAGTACTTC. Its protein product is CASSLRDQETQYF. Full variable domain (missing parts from reference TRBV7-8 and TRBJ2-5): GAGVSQSPRYKVAKRGQDVALRCDPISGHVSLFWYQQALGQGPEFLTYFQNEAQLDKSGLPSDRFFAERPEGSVSTLKIQRTQQEDSAVYLCASSLRDQETQYFGPGTRLLVL.

This clonotype appeared many times. The chain has TRBV6-5 and TRBJ2-1; unclear D gene. The CDR3 runs to 10 residues. Trimming removed 10 bases from V and 5 bases from J, with 6 bases in between. The germline V gene has CDR1 MNHEY and CDR2 SVGAGI. The CDR3 DNA reads as TGTGCCACTGGAGACAATGAGCAGTTCTTC. It is translated as CATGDNEQFF.

The chain joins TRBV7-8 to TRBJ2-7; D possibly corresponds to TRBD2 (5 bases). V shed 1 base and J shed 3 bases, with 13 bases lying between them. This CDR3 comprises 15 residues. The germline CDR1 and CDR2 sequences are SGHVS and FQNEAQ. The CDR3 loop is CASSLDLEGFYEQYF. The CDR3 region has the DNA TGTGCCAGCAGCTTAGACCTAGAGGGCTTCTACGAGCAGTACTTC.

This clonotype was counted at least ten times. The rearrangement joins TRBV10-1 to TRBJ2-7, with D uncertain. V lost 0 bases, J lost 5 bases, and 14 bases lay in between. The germline CDR1 and CDR2 sequences are WNHNN and SYGVQD (reference sequence). This CDR3 spans 15 amino acids. The CDR3 DNA follows: TGCGCCAGCAGTGAGTCTAAAAGTCGGCACCACGAGCAGTACTTC. Its protein is CASSESKSRHHEQYF.

The chain links TRBV6-4 to TRBJ2-7, with D possibly matching TRBD1 (7 bases). The V gene's germline CDR1 is MRHNA and CDR2 SNTAGT. The CDR3 contains 18 residues. V lost 7 bases, J lost 4 bases, and 29 bases lay in between. The DNA for the CDR3 is TGTGCCAGCACGGGTAACAGGGGACTTTTAGGCCGACAATACGAGCAGTACTTC. This encodes CASTGNRGLLGRQYEQYF.

The sample holds a few counts of this clonotype. The chain is built from TRBV19 and TRBJ2-7, with TRBD1 as a possible D gene (6 bases). V was pared by 3 bases and J by 3 bases, with 12 bases between. This CDR3 has 14 residues. Per the germline V gene, CDR1 is LNHDA and CDR2 is SQIVND (reference sequence). The chain's CDR3 is CASSMTTGDYEQYF. The DNA for the CDR3 is TGTGCCAGTAGTATGACGACAGGTGACTACGAGCAGTACTTC.

This clonotype was observed many times. The chain is built from TRBV15 and TRBJ2-2; D is uncertain. V lost 5 bases and J 4 bases, leaving 8 bases between the germline ends. Germline values: CDR1 LNHNV, CDR2 YYDKDF (reference sequence). The CDR3 contains 13 residues. The CDR3 spells CATSSGVTGELFF. The DNA of the CDR3 is TGTGCCACCAGCTCTGGGGTCACCGGGGAGCTGTTTTTT.

The chain uses TRBV4-1 and TRBJ1-1, with D hard to call. From germline, CDR1 is MGHRA and CDR2 YSYEKL. The ends were cut back, 0 bases at V and 1 base at J, with 6 bases in the middle. CDR3 size: 14 residues. CDR3 nucleotide sequence: TGCGCCAGCAGCCAAGATCGCCAGAACACTGAAGCTTTCTTT. Translation: CASSQDRQNTEAFF.

This clonotype was seen many times. V and J are TRBV2 and TRBJ2-2; TRBD2 aligns across 7 bases. Trimming took 3 bases from V and 7 from J; bases not matched to a gene: 14. The V gene's germline CDR1 is SNHLY and CDR2 FYNNEI. This CDR3 contains 17 residues. CDR3 nucleotides: TGTGCCAGCAGTGAGCATGCTAGCGGCCGATACGTCGGGGAGCTGTTTTTT. Its translation: CASSEHASGRYVGELFF.

Of note for this clonotype: The junction departs from germline at one end; a sequencing error may be responsible. V usage is TRBV7-2 and J usage is TRBJ2-7; possibly TRBD1 or TRBD2 for D (5 bases each). The CDR3 totals 15 residues. Germline values: CDR1 SGHTA, CDR2 FQGNSA. The CDR3 region has the DNA TGCGCCGGCAGCCAAGTCCGGGACGAATGCTACGAGCAGTACTTC. Its protein product is CAGSQVRDECYEQYF. The variable domain in full, with the rest retrieved from reference TRBV7-2 and TRBJ2-7, is GAGVSQSPSNKVTEKGKDVELRCDPISGHTALYWYRQSLGQGLEFLIYFQGNSAPDKSGLPSDRFSAERTGGSVSTLTIQRTQQEDSAVYLCAGSQVRDECYEQYFGPGTRLTVT.

This clonotype was picked up many times. This rearrangement joins TRBV6-1 to TRBJ2-7; tentative D call: TRBD1 (6 bases). The CDR3 consists of 15 residues. Trimming cost V 3 bases and J 5 bases, with 17 bases left between them. Germline lookup yields CDR1 MNHNS and CDR2 SASEGT. CDR3 sequence (DNA): TGTGCCAGCAGTGATTCCGGCGAAGCAGGGGACGAGCAGTACTTC. It is translated as CASSDSGEAGDEQYF.

There are many counts of this clonotype. This chain uses TRBV7-2 with TRBJ1-2; 9 bases fit TRBD1. This CDR3 has 13 residues. Germline V gene sequence: CDR1 SGHTA, CDR2 FQGNSA. Trimming removed 5 bases from V and 7 bases from J; junction bases left unmatched: 5. CDR3 bases: TGTGCCAGCAGCAAAACAGGGGGCTTTGGCTACACCTTC. It is translated as CASSKTGGFGYTF.